This T cell receptor beta chain was recovered during a study of technical replicates of blood from a few donors. Assay used: immunoSEQ multiplex PCR; TCRdb lists only in-frame clones, some missing. This table has approximately 100,000 clones, just over 95% appearing once. The CDR3 loop spans 13 amino acids. V lost 5 bases and J 3 bases, leaving 11 bases between the germline ends. From germline, CDR1 is MNHEY and CDR2 SMNVEV (reference sequence). Sequenced input: T cells isolated from PBMCs. The clonotype was recovered from a human donor in good health. V gene TRBV27 combines with J gene TRBJ2-7; maybe TRBD1 (5 bases). The DNA of the CDR3 is TGTGCCAGCAGTCAGACAGAATTCTACGAGCAGTACTTC. This sequence encodes CASSQTEFYEQYF.